One and the same sample provided the 9 T cell receptor beta chains below, sequenced in a study of shared clonotypes between healthy human individuals. Only in-frame clones appear in the TCRdb table, and some are missing; sequencing was by immunoSEQ multiplex PCR. Of around 980,000 clones in the sample, approximately 80% were seen once. The sample comprised memory CD4+ T cells from PBMCs. Described subset: CD45RA-negative fraction. These receptors came from a man aged 18-30 years in good health. Some clones in this sample may be carry-over from other donors' samples.

The chain uses TRBV5-1 and TRBJ1-2, with D possibly matching TRBD1 (5 bases). The CDR3 spans 14 residues. Deletions cut 4 bases from V and 2 bases from J, with 12 bases between. Germline V lookup: CDR1 SGHRS, CDR2 YFSETQ. CDR3 sequence reads: CASSPGTENYGYTF. The CDR3 DNA sequence: TGCGCCAGCAGCCCGGGGACCGAGAACTATGGCTACACCTTC. The full variable domain, rest sourced from reference TRBV5-1 and TRBJ1-2, is KAGVTQTPRYLIKTRGQQVTLSCSPISGHRSVSWYQQTPGQGLQFLFEYFSETQRNKGNFPGRFSGRQFSNSRSEMNVSTLELGDSALYLCASSPGTENYGYTFGSGTRLTVV.

The chain couples TRBV30 to TRBJ1-5; maybe TRBD1 (5 bases). The germline V gene encodes CDR1 GTSNPN and CDR2 SVGIG (reference sequence). Trimming took 0 bases from V and 5 from J, leaving 11 bases between them. The CDR3 length is 14 residues. CDR3 sequence reads: CAWSVGGLHQPQHF. CDR3 nucleotide sequence: TGTGCCTGGAGTGTCGGGGGTCTGCATCAGCCCCAGCATTTT.

The chain joins TRBV4-3 to TRBJ1-2, with TRBD1 matching over 8 bases. Losses at the gene ends were 4 bases for V and 6 bases for J; bases not matched to a gene: 7. The CDR3 sequence is 14 residues long. Germline CDR1 reads LGHNA; CDR2 reads YSLEER. The CDR3 region is CASSRVGQGDGYTF. The CDR3, as DNA: TGCGCCAGCAGCCGAGTAGGACAGGGCGATGGCTACACCTTC.

This clone was recorded a few times. The chain couples TRBV30 to TRBJ2-3, with TRBD2 matching over 7 bases. Germline V gene lookup returns CDR1 GTSNPN and CDR2 SVGIG (reference sequence). The CDR3 runs 13 residues. After removal of 2 bases from V and 6 bases from J, the junction contained 5 bases not matched to a gene. The CDR3 DNA reads as TGTGCCTGGAGTTTCTGGGGAGGGGATACGCAGTATTTT. Amino acid sequence: CAWSFWGGDTQYF.

The CDR3 DNA reads TGTGCCAGCAGCAAGACTGACACCGGGACAGGTGCGTACTTC. Translating it yields CASSKTDTGTGAYF. V is TRBV7-8 and J is TRBJ2-7; 8 bases match TRBD1. The germline V gene encodes CDR1 SGHVS and CDR2 FQNEAQ. The CDR3 extends over 14 amino acids. V trimming: 5 bases; J trimming: 12 bases; junction bases outside the gene matches: 15.

CDR3 region: CASREIQRSGYEQYF. The CDR3 bases are TGTGCCAGCAGGGAAATCCAGCGATCCGGCTACGAGCAGTACTTC. The chain has TRBV6-5 and TRBJ2-7; the D is unclear. The CDR3 consists of 15 residues. Germline CDR1 MNHEY, CDR2 SVGAGI. V lost 6 bases, J lost 3 bases, and 18 bases lay in between.

This clone was found a few times. The V and J genes are TRBV28 and TRBJ2-1; D is ambiguous. In germline, CDR1 is MDHEN, CDR2 SYDVKM. The CDR3 sequence is 12 residues long. The germline V and J ends were trimmed by 4 bases and 7 bases, with 8 bases remaining between them. This chain's CDR3 is CASSYGNNEQFF. The CDR3 DNA reads as TGTGCCAGCAGTTACGGAAATAATGAGCAGTTCTTC.

V is TRBV28 and J is TRBJ1-4; 7 bases are a match to TRBD1. This CDR3 has 14 amino acids. Trimming at V came to 10 bases and at J to 8 bases, leaving 13 bases not matched to a gene. CDR1 is MDHEN and CDR2 is SYDVKM in the germline V gene. CDR3 bases: TGTGCCACCGAAACGAGACAGGGTTGGGAAAAACTGTTTTTT. Residues: CATETRQGWEKLFF.

The chain employs TRBV19 and TRBJ1-5; TRBD1 is a possible D gene (5 bases). V was pared by 4 bases and J by 4 bases, with 17 bases between. The CDR3 has 16 amino acids. Germline V gives CDR1 LNHDA, CDR2 SQIVND (reference sequence). CDR3 amino acids: CASSTPARVGNQPQHF. The CDR3 DNA follows: TGTGCCAGTAGTACACCCGCCAGGGTTGGAAATCAGCCCCAGCATTTT.